This passage covers 6 T cell receptor beta chains from one sample sequenced in a study of T cell responses to AZD1222 COVID-19 vaccine. The protocol was immunoSEQ multiplex PCR, while the TCRdb copy is restricted to in-frame clones and leaves out a portion. Of roughly 140,000 clones detected, around 88% appear once; the ten largest clones hold 3% to 4%. This specimen was peripheral blood, taken on day 0 of MenACWY control vaccination. The receptor set was obtained from an adult in good health.

The chain is built from TRBV19 and TRBJ2-1, with 11 bases identical to TRBD2. The V and J ends lost 4 bases and 4 bases, in that order; junction bases with no gene match: 6. CDR1 is LNHDA, CDR2 SQIVND, per germline (reference sequence). This CDR3 region has 16 residues. Here the CDR3 reads CASSTWTSGLYNEQFF. The CDR3 nucleotides are TGTGCCAGTAGTACTTGGACTAGCGGGCTGTACAATGAGCAGTTCTTC.

This clone was picked up a small number of times. The J gene is TRBJ1-1, the V gene TRBV2, with D perhaps matching TRBD1 (5 bases). The CDR3 has 14 amino acids. V lost 4 bases, J lost 4 bases, and 13 bases lay in between. CDR1 and CDR2 from the germline V gene are SNHLY and FYNNEI. CDR3 protein: CASSVFVGGTEAFF. CDR3 DNA sequence: TGTGCCAGCAGTGTCTTTGTCGGGGGCACTGAAGCTTTCTTT. Filled out from reference TRBV2 and TRBJ1-1, the complete variable domain reads EPEVTQTPSHQVTQMGQEVILRCVPISNHLYFYWYRQILGQKVEFLVSFYNNEISEKSEIFDDQFSVERPDGSNFTLKIRSTKLEDSAMYFCASSVFVGGTEAFFGQGTRLTVV.

Written as DNA, the CDR3 is TGTGCTCCAGTAGGAAACCGACAACGGACCACTGAAGCTTTCTTT. It codes for CAPVGNRQRTTEAFF. This rearrangement joins TRBV6-5 to TRBJ1-1; the D is unclear. The length of the CDR3 is 15 residues. CDR1 MNHEY and CDR2 SVGAGI come from the germline V gene.

The V gene is TRBV19, the J gene TRBJ1-4, with D possibly TRBD1 on 5 matching bases. Germline values: CDR1 LNHDA, CDR2 SQIVND (reference sequence). Trimming removed 7 bases from V and 4 bases from J, with 13 bases in between. CDR3 length: 14 residues. The CDR3 nucleotides read TGTGCCAGTAAGGTGACAGACCGTAATGAAAAACTGTTTTTT. This codes for CASKVTDRNEKLFF.

V usage is TRBV7-9 and J usage is TRBJ2-1; 10 nucleotides match TRBD1. The junction had 9 bases not matched to a gene; V was cut back by 8 bases and J by 8 bases. The CDR3 sequence is 14 residues long. Germline CDR1 and CDR2: SEHNR and FQNEAQ (reference sequence). This chain's CDR3 is CASYVRQGADEQFF. The CDR3 bases are TGTGCCAGCTACGTACGACAGGGGGCCGATGAGCAGTTCTTC.

The gene calls are TRBV6-2 or TRBV6-3 and TRBJ2-3, with D perhaps matching TRBD1 (5 bases). The ends were cut back, 6 bases at V and 1 base at J, with 8 bases in the middle. The CDR3 covers 13 residues. Germline assignment: CDR1 MNHEY and CDR2 SVGEGT. Here the CDR3 DNA reads TGTGCCAGCAGCAGGGTCGGCACAGATACGCAGTATTTT. Amino acid sequence: CASSRVGTDTQYF.